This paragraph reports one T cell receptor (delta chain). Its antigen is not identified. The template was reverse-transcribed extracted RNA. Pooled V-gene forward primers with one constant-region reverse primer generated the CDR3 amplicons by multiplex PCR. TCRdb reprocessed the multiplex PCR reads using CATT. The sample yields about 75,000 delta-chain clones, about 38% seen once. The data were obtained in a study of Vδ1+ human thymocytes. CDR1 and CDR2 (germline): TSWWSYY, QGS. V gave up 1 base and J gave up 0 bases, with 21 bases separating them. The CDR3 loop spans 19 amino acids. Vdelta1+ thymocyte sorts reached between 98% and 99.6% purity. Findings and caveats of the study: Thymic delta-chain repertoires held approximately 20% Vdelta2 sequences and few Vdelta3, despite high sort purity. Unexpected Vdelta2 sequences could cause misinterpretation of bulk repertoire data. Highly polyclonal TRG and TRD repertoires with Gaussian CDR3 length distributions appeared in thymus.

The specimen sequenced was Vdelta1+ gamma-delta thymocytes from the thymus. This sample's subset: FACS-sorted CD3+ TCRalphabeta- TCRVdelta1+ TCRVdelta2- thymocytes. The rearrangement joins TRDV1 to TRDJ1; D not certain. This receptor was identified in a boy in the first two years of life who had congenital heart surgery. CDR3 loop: CALGEQYVFRRWDTDKLIF. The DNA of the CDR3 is TGTGCTCTTGGGGAACAGTACGTGTTCCGGAGGTGGGACACCGATAAACTCATCTTT.